Below are 4 T cell receptor beta chains sequenced from a single sample in a study of blood T cell repertoires in COVID-19. The repertoire was sequenced with immunoSEQ multiplex PCR; TCRdb's copy has only in-frame clones and lacks some. Of about 400,000 clones in the sample, roughly 86% were seen once. Material: PBMCs or T cells enriched from blood (not recorded which). The receptors were gathered from a woman in her 40s with acute COVID-19.

The rearrangement uses TRBV6-6 and TRBJ2-5; D is undetermined. The length of the CDR3 is 13 residues. Per germline, CDR1 MNHNY and CDR2 SVGAGI (reference sequence). Trimming cost V 0 bases and J 5 bases, with 7 bases left between them. CDR3 residues: CASSYSYSETQYF. For the CDR3, the DNA is TGTGCCAGCAGTTACTCATACTCTGAGACCCAGTACTTC.

The chain recombines TRBV24-1 with TRBJ1-5, with 10 positions matching TRBD1. V was pared by 5 bases and J by 3 bases, with 6 bases of the junction left unmatched. The CDR3 is made up of 16 amino acids. Germline lookup yields CDR1 KGHDR and CDR2 SFDVKD. The CDR3 sequence: CATSGQGQGNNQPQHF. DNA for the CDR3: TGTGCCACCAGTGGACAGGGACAGGGGAACAATCAGCCCCAGCATTTT.

V and J are TRBV15 and TRBJ1-5; TRBD1 matches at 9 bases. After removal of 2 bases from V and 7 bases from J, the junction contained 9 bases not matched to a gene. Germline V gene data show CDR1 as LNHNV and CDR2 as YYDKDF (reference sequence). This CDR3 has 16 residues. The CDR3 nucleotides are TGTGCCACCAGCAGACGGACAGGGGCCTTGGGGCAGCCCCAGCATTTT. It translates to CATSRRTGALGQPQHF.

V and J are TRBV29-1 and TRBJ2-1; D may be TRBD1 (5 bases). The germline gives CDR1 SQVTM, CDR2 ANQGSEA. This CDR3 comprises 18 residues. The ends were cut back, 2 bases at V and 6 bases at J, with 26 bases in the middle. CDR3 coding DNA: TGCAGCGTTGAAATTCGCAGGGCATTTTCCTCGGTACCCAATGAGCAGTTCTTC. The encoded protein is CSVEIRRAFSSVPNEQFF.